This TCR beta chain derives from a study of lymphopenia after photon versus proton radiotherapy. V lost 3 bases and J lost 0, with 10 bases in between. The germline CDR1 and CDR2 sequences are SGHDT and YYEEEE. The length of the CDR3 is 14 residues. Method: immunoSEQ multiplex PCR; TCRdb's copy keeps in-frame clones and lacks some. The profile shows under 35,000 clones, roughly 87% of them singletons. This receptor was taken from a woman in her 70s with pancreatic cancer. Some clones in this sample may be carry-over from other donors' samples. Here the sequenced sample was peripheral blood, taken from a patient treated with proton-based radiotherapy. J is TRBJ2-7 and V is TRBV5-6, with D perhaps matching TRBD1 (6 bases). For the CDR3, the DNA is TGTGCCAGCAGCTGGACAGCGAGCTCCTACGAGCAGTACTTC. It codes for CASSWTASSYEQYF. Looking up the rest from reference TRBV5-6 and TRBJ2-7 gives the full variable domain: DAGVTQSPTHLIKTRGQQVTLRCSPKSGHDTVSWYQQALGQGPQFIFQYYEEEERQRGNFPDRFSGHQFPNYSSELNVNALLLGDSALYLCASSWTASSYEQYFGPGTRLTVT.